The T cell receptor beta chain under discussion was sequenced for a study of CD8 T cells in Susac syndrome (dated by TCRdb to about 2019). General notes on the study: Repertoire sequencing was used to test whether CD8+ T cell activation and differentiation in Susac syndrome was antigen driven. Study-wide findings and limitations: The TCR sequencing and HLA analysis was acknowledged to have included a relatively small number of individuals.

RNA was extracted using the RNeasy kit, and roughly 0.45 to 1 microgram was reverse transcribed with random hexamers. The immunoSEQ multiplex PCR assay, which covers 54 Vbeta and 13 Jbeta segments, was used to amplify TCR beta CDR3 regions. PCR amplification bias was corrected by using a synthetic template baseline for primer optimization and computational correction. As for the original processing: Reads were assigned to V, D and J genes according to IMGT and analyzed in immunoSEQ Analyzer, with only productive sequences retained. To calculate clonality, Shannon entropy was normalized by log2 of the number of productive unique sequences and then subtracted from one. Public and private clones were assessed among the 100 most prevalent clones of each patient and control. Clones were defined as Susac-specific when absent from the healthy and MS cohorts, from fewer than 1,200 published viral clones and from other ImmuneACCESS disease sequences. TCRdb reprocessed the public reads (quality trimming at Q25 with fastp, clone calling with MiXCR) and kept in-frame beta chains. Rows are unified per CDR3 protein, each entry keeping the most common DNA and genes. The V and J calls were not made by the authors but by TCRdb's processing. The sample table holds fewer than 200,000 distinct CDR3 sequences, of which about 95% were seen once. In total, the top ten clones hold approximately 0.098% of the sample.

On this clonotype itself: Its antigen remains undetermined. There are no base qualities to consult, and no much larger clone falls within one base.

Peripheral blood CD8+ and CD4+ T cells from healthy donors, Susac syndrome patients and multiple sclerosis patients were profiled using high-throughput TCR beta sequencing. Healthy donors were included as age- and sex-matched controls. Bulk CD8+ and CD4+ T cells were purified by magnetic negative isolation, whereas CD8+ TEMRA cells were enriched by FACS. Blood was drawn into EDTA tubes, processed within 24 hours, and PBMCs were isolated by density gradient centrifugation. PBMCs intended for TCR sequencing were cryopreserved in liquid nitrogen and thawed later in a water bath at 37 degrees C. Purity of sorted or isolated CD4+, CD8+ and CD8+ TEMRA cells was at least 90%. Taken from cysteine to phenylalanine, the CDR3 has 14 residues. The CDR3 DNA has 42 bases and is translated from base 1. The germline V gene yields MNHEY for CDR1 and SVGAGI for CDR2. Relative to germline, V is 4 bases shorter and J is 4 bases shorter, with 14 bases between their ends.

Material: CD4+ T cells from PBMCs. Here the chain combines TRBV6-5 and TRBJ2-7; there is no confident call for the D gene. The receptor comes from a human donor in good health. The DNA is as follows: TGTGCCAGCAGTTCCTCCGGTGTCGCGTACGAGCAGTACTTC. The translation is CASSSSGVAYEQYF.